This is a list of T cell receptor beta chains from one sample in a study of T cell responses to AZD1222 COVID-19 vaccine. Measured with immunoSEQ multiplex PCR; TCRdb has only the in-frame clones, and not every one. The sample contains 140,000 to 150,000 clones, about 92% of which appear only once. The sequencing used peripheral blood, collected after recovery from COVID-19. These TCRs come from an adult who had recovered from COVID-19. Both conserved end residues are part of each CDR3. Each record gives: D gene, J gene, CDR3 length, V gene, clone size, CDR3 protein, CDR3 DNA. A D gene is named only where the DNA matches it firmly. Only some rows state a clone size, as once, few, many or a class for expanded clones.

>-|TRBJ2-7|16|TRBV4-1|once
CASSQDVGESSYEQYF
TGCGCCAGCAGCCAAGATGTTGGCGAGAGCTCCTACGAGCAGTACTTC
>-|TRBJ1-1|14|TRBV27|-
CASSLRQTNTEAFF
TGTGCCAGCAGTCTCAGACAGACAAACACTGAAGCTTTCTTT
>TRBD2|TRBJ2-3|20|TRBV28|-
CASSSLVLAGGFEGTDTQYF
TGTGCCAGCAGTTCCCTGGTCCTAGCGGGAGGCTTTGAGGGCACAGATACGCAGTATTTT
>-|TRBJ2-7|14|TRBV5-5|-
CASSFMGELHEQYF
TGTGCCAGCAGCTTTATGGGGGAGCTTCACGAGCAGTACTTC
>-|TRBJ1-6|15|TRBV3-1/TRBV3-2|once
CASSPTGPGNSPLHF
TGTGCCAGCAGCCCGACGGGCCCGGGCAATTCACCCCTCCACTTT
>TRBD2|TRBJ2-5|16|TRBV7-9|-
CASSSTSGSPQETQYF
TGTGCCAGCAGCTCAACTAGCGGGAGCCCGCAAGAGACCCAGTACTTC
>-|TRBJ2-3|13|TRBV2|-
CASITRRVGTQYF
TGTGCCAGCATCACCCGGCGGGTGGGTACGCAGTATTTT
>-|TRBJ2-5|15|TRBV28|-
CASSSVLGGQETQYF
TGTGCCAGCAGCTCAGTTCTAGGGGGGCAAGAGACCCAGTACTTC
>-|TRBJ2-7|12|TRBV28|-
CASSSPQGEQYF
TGTGCCAGCAGTTCCCCTCAGGGGGAGCAGTACTTC
>TRBD2|TRBJ2-1|14|TRBV10-1|-
CASSPGLVTNEQFF
TGCGCCAGCAGTCCGGGACTAGTAACCAATGAGCAGTTCTTC
>-|TRBJ2-1|17|TRBV19|-
CASSIGRDLGVFGEQFF
TGTGCCAGTAGTATAGGACGGGATCTAGGGGTGTTCGGTGAGCAGTTCTTC
>-|TRBJ1-6|12|TRBV3-1/TRBV3-2|-
CASSQGISPLHF
TGTGCCAGCAGCCAGGGCATTTCACCCCTCCACTTT
>TRBD1|TRBJ2-7|16|TRBV10-3|-
CAISEGTGVGGYEQYF
TGTGCCATCAGTGAAGGGACAGGGGTTGGAGGCTACGAGCAGTACTTC
>-|TRBJ2-7|14|TRBV19|-
CASSTPGPAYEQYF
TGTGCCAGTAGTACCCCTGGCCCAGCCTACGAGCAGTACTTC